A selection of T cell receptor beta chains follows, all from one sample in a study of T cell repertoires in cytomegalovirus infection. For these TCRs, the target antigens are not known. From the reads, TCRdb called clonotypes with MiXCR, one entry per CDR3 protein. This sample yields 200,000 or so distinct CDR3 sequences, of which roughly 34% are seen a single time; 55% to 70% belongs to the top ten. The sample in question was CD8+ T cells from cultured PBMCs, obtained from culture after CMV antigen stimulation. The receptor source for this set is a human donor in good health (CMV status not recorded). Some clones in this sample may be carry-over from other donors' samples. Both conserved end residues are part of each CDR3. Fields, in order: clone size, J gene, D gene, V gene, CDR3 length, CDR3 DNA, CDR3 protein. D genes are given only for firm matches. A clone size is listed for some rows: how often the clone was seen (once, few, many), or a class if it is expanded.

abundance: many
j_gene: TRBJ2-5
d_gene: TRBD2
v_gene: TRBV7-2
len: 15
CDR3nt: TGTGCCAGCAGCTTCCAGGCTAGCGGGACAGAGACCCAGTACTTC
CDR3aa: CASSFQASGTETQYF

abundance: few
j_gene: TRBJ2-1
d_gene: TRBD1
v_gene: TRBV18
len: 15
CDR3nt: TGTGCCAGCTCACCTCGGACAGGGGGCGGGAATGAGCAGTTCTTC
CDR3aa: CASSPRTGGGNEQFF

abundance: many
j_gene: TRBJ1-1
d_gene: NA
v_gene: TRBV20-1
len: 15
CDR3nt: TGCAGATTAACAGGGAGCGGTTTAAGGAACACTGAAGCTTTCTTT
CDR3aa: CRLTGSGLRNTEAFF

abundance: NA
j_gene: TRBJ1-5
d_gene: TRBD1
v_gene: TRBV28
len: 17
CDR3nt: TGTGCCAGCAGTCCTCGGACAGGGGGAGGATTCGATCAGCCCCAGCATTTT
CDR3aa: CASSPRTGGGFDQPQHF

abundance: NA
j_gene: TRBJ2-4
d_gene: NA
v_gene: TRBV12-5
len: 15
CDR3nt: TGTGCTAGTGGTTCAGCGAGCCTAGCCAAAAACATTCAGTACTTC
CDR3aa: CASGSASLAKNIQYF

abundance: few
j_gene: TRBJ2-6
d_gene: TRBD1
v_gene: TRBV29-1
len: 17
CDR3nt: TGCAGCGTCTCCGGACAGGGGTCTTCCTCTGGGGCCAACGTCCTGACTTTC
CDR3aa: CSVSGQGSSSGANVLTF

abundance: NA
j_gene: TRBJ2-1
d_gene: TRBD1
v_gene: TRBV20-1
len: 14
CDR3nt: TGCAGTGCTAGAGACAAGGACAGGATAAATGAGCAGTTCTTC
CDR3aa: CSARDKDRINEQFF

abundance: few
j_gene: TRBJ1-2
d_gene: NA
v_gene: TRBV7-3
len: 14
CDR3nt: TGTGCCAGCAGCTTAACGGGGGCGGGCTATGGCTACACCTTC
CDR3aa: CASSLTGAGYGYTF

abundance: few
j_gene: TRBJ2-5
d_gene: NA
v_gene: TRBV7-3
len: 16
CDR3nt: TGTGCCAGCAGCTTAATGGGAACGGGGGACCAAGAGACCCAGTACTTC
CDR3aa: CASSLMGTGDQETQYF

abundance: few
j_gene: TRBJ2-1
d_gene: NA
v_gene: TRBV7-9
len: 13
CDR3nt: TGTGCCAGCAATCGGGGGGCCCAGAATGAGCAGTTCTTC
CDR3aa: CASNRGAQNEQFF

abundance: NA
j_gene: TRBJ2-2
d_gene: TRBD2
v_gene: TRBV7-9
len: 18
CDR3nt: TGTGCCAGCAGCTCTTCCCGGTTTAGCGGGAAGAACACCGGGGAGCTGTTTTTT
CDR3aa: CASSSSRFSGKNTGELFF

abundance: NA
j_gene: TRBJ2-1
d_gene: NA
v_gene: TRBV7-9
len: 17
CDR3nt: TGTGCCAGCAGCTTAGAGGTTGGGGGGGCGGCCTACAATGAGCAGTTCTTC
CDR3aa: CASSLEVGGAAYNEQFF

abundance: NA
j_gene: TRBJ1-2
d_gene: NA
v_gene: TRBV27
len: 14
CDR3nt: TGTGCCAGCACCCCGACAGGAGTTAACTATGGCTACACCTTC
CDR3aa: CASTPTGVNYGYTF

abundance: few
j_gene: TRBJ1-4
d_gene: NA
v_gene: TRBV20-1
len: 16
CDR3nt: TGCAGTGCTAGGGTCCGGGAACGATCAACTAATGAAAAACTGTTTTTT
CDR3aa: CSARVRERSTNEKLFF

abundance: NA
j_gene: TRBJ2-1
d_gene: TRBD2
v_gene: TRBV7-3
len: 16
CDR3nt: TGTGCCAGCAGCTTAAGTGGTAGCGGGGGGGCCAATGAGCAGTTCTTC
CDR3aa: CASSLSGSGGANEQFF

abundance: NA
j_gene: TRBJ2-3
d_gene: NA
v_gene: TRBV6-2/TRBV6-3
len: 16
CDR3nt: TGTGCCAGCAGCCAAAGCGACATTGATTACACAGATACGCAGTATTTT
CDR3aa: CASSQSDIDYTDTQYF

abundance: NA
j_gene: TRBJ2-1
d_gene: NA
v_gene: TRBV7-2
len: 13
CDR3nt: TGTGCCAGCAGCTTAGTTGAGGGGAATGAGCAGTTCTTC
CDR3aa: CASSLVEGNEQFF

abundance: NA
j_gene: TRBJ2-7
d_gene: NA
v_gene: TRBV28
len: 14
CDR3nt: TGTGCCAGCAGAATCCAGGGGAGGACCTACGAGCAGTACTTC
CDR3aa: CASRIQGRTYEQYF

abundance: many
j_gene: TRBJ2-7
d_gene: NA
v_gene: TRBV7-2
len: 14
CDR3nt: TGTGCCAGCAGCTCGGACCTGGGCGGCTACGAGCAGTACTTC
CDR3aa: CASSSDLGGYEQYF

abundance: NA
j_gene: TRBJ2-7
d_gene: TRBD2
v_gene: TRBV27
len: 18
CDR3nt: TGTGCCAGCAGTTTATCACCGGGACTAGCGGGAAATATCTACGAGCAGTACTTC
CDR3aa: CASSLSPGLAGNIYEQYF

abundance: NA
j_gene: TRBJ2-7
d_gene: TRBD2
v_gene: TRBV4-1
len: 17
CDR3nt: TGCGCCAGCAGCCAAGATCACGGACTAGCGGGAAGGTACGAGCAGTACTTC
CDR3aa: CASSQDHGLAGRYEQYF

abundance: NA
j_gene: TRBJ2-4
d_gene: TRBD1
v_gene: TRBV7-8
len: 19
CDR3nt: TGTGCCAGCAGCCCCCAGACAGGGGCCGAATCGGGAGCCAAAAACATTCAGTACTTC
CDR3aa: CASSPQTGAESGAKNIQYF

abundance: few
j_gene: TRBJ2-1
d_gene: TRBD2
v_gene: TRBV27
len: 14
CDR3nt: TGTGCCAGCACTGGGACTAGCGGGCGGAATGAGCAGTTCTTC
CDR3aa: CASTGTSGRNEQFF

abundance: NA
j_gene: TRBJ2-5
d_gene: NA
v_gene: TRBV20-1
len: 10
CDR3nt: TGCAGTGCTCCTTTGCGGACCCAGTACTTC
CDR3aa: CSAPLRTQYF

abundance: medium-sized
j_gene: TRBJ1-1
d_gene: NA
v_gene: TRBV7-6
len: 14
CDR3nt: TGTGCCAGCAGCAACAGGTCACCGAACACTGAAGCTTTCTTT
CDR3aa: CASSNRSPNTEAFF

abundance: few
j_gene: TRBJ1-4
d_gene: NA
v_gene: TRBV7-9
len: 13
CDR3nt: TGTGCCAGCAGCCCCGCGGGGCCTCCGGGGCTGTTTTTT
CDR3aa: CASSPAGPPGLFF

abundance: few
j_gene: TRBJ1-2
d_gene: TRBD1
v_gene: TRBV20-1
len: 14
CDR3nt: TGCAGTGCTAGAGGAACAGGGGGAGTCGCTGGCTACACCTTC
CDR3aa: CSARGTGGVAGYTF

abundance: medium-sized
j_gene: TRBJ1-2
d_gene: TRBD1
v_gene: TRBV6-2/TRBV6-3
len: 14
CDR3nt: TGTGCCAGCAGCCGGGACAGCACTAACTATGGCTACACCTTC
CDR3aa: CASSRDSTNYGYTF

abundance: NA
j_gene: TRBJ2-2
d_gene: NA
v_gene: TRBV7-9
len: 13
CDR3nt: TGTGCCAGCCCCTACCCGGCCGGTGCGGAGCTGTTTTTT
CDR3aa: CASPYPAGAELFF

abundance: few
j_gene: TRBJ2-7
d_gene: NA
v_gene: TRBV12-3/TRBV12-4
len: 14
CDR3nt: TGTGCCAGCAGTTTCGGGGGCTATTCCTACGAGCAGTACTTC
CDR3aa: CASSFGGYSYEQYF

abundance: few
j_gene: TRBJ2-1
d_gene: NA
v_gene: TRBV28
len: 14
CDR3nt: TGTGCCAGCAGTTTATCGGGACGGTGGGATGAGCAGTTCTTC
CDR3aa: CASSLSGRWDEQFF

abundance: many
j_gene: TRBJ1-6
d_gene: TRBD1
v_gene: TRBV5-1
len: 14
CDR3nt: TGCGCCAGCAGCCCTGGGACAGGCAATTCACCCCTCCACTTT
CDR3aa: CASSPGTGNSPLHF

abundance: NA
j_gene: TRBJ1-1
d_gene: TRBD1
v_gene: TRBV7-9
len: 17
CDR3nt: TGTGCCAGCAGCTTAGCGACAGGGGGCATCAAGAACACTGAAGCTTTCTTT
CDR3aa: CASSLATGGIKNTEAFF

abundance: few
j_gene: TRBJ2-1
d_gene: TRBD2
v_gene: TRBV12-3/TRBV12-4
len: 13
CDR3nt: TGTGCCAGCAGGGCGCTAGCGGACAATGAGCAGTTCTTC
CDR3aa: CASRALADNEQFF

abundance: few
j_gene: TRBJ1-2
d_gene: NA
v_gene: TRBV11-2
len: 14
CDR3nt: TGTGCCAGCAGCCCAGGTGGAGAAGAGCGGGGCTACACCTTC
CDR3aa: CASSPGGEERGYTF

abundance: NA
j_gene: TRBJ2-1
d_gene: NA
v_gene: TRBV7-2
len: 20
CDR3nt: TGTGCCAGCAGCTTAAGGAGTATACGACTTAGCCGGTCCTCCTACAATGAGACGTTCTTC
CDR3aa: CASSLRSIRLSRSSYNETFF

abundance: few
j_gene: TRBJ2-3
d_gene: TRBD1
v_gene: TRBV6-6
len: 15
CDR3nt: TGTGCCAGCAGCTCCCCAGGACAGGGCACAGATACGCAGTATTTT
CDR3aa: CASSSPGQGTDTQYF

abundance: many
j_gene: TRBJ2-3
d_gene: NA
v_gene: TRBV6-1
len: 12
CDR3nt: TGTGCCAGCAGTCCGGAAACAGATACGCAGTATTTT
CDR3aa: CASSPETDTQYF

abundance: few
j_gene: TRBJ2-1
d_gene: NA
v_gene: TRBV11-2
len: 22
CDR3nt: TGTGCCAGCAGCTTACCGACTCGAGCCGGGCGTGTTGGGGGCGCCGGCCACAATGAGCAGTTCTTC
CDR3aa: CASSLPTRAGRVGGAGHNEQFF

abundance: NA
j_gene: TRBJ2-3
d_gene: NA
v_gene: TRBV9
len: 15
CDR3nt: TGTGCCAGCAGCGTAGGGGGGGCCCCCACAGATACGCAGTATTTT
CDR3aa: CASSVGGAPTDTQYF